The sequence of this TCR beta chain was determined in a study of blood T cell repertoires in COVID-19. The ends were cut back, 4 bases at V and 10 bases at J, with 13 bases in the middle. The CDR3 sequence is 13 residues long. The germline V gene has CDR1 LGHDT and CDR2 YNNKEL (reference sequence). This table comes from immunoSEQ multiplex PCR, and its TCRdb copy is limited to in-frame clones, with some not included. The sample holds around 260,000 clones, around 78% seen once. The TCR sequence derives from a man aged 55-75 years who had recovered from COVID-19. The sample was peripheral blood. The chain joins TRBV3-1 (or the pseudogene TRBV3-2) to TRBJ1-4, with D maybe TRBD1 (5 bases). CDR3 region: CASSPRGGSKLFF. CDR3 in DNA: TGTGCCAGCAGCCCCCGGGGGGGGTCAAAACTGTTTTTT.